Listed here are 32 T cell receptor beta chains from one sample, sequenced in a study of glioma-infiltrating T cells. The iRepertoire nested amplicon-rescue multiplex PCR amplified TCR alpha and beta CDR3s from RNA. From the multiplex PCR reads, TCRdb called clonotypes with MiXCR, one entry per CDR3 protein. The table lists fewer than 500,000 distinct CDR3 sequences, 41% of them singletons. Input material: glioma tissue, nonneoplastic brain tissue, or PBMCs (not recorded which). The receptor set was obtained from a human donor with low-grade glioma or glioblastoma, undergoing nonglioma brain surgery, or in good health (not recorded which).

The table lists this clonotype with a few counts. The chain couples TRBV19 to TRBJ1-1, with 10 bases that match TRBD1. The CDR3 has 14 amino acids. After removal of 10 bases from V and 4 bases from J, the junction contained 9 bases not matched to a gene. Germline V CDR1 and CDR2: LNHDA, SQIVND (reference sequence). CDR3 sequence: CATPPDRGPTEAFF. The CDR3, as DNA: TGTGCCACCCCACCCGACAGGGGGCCCACTGAAGCTTTCTTT.

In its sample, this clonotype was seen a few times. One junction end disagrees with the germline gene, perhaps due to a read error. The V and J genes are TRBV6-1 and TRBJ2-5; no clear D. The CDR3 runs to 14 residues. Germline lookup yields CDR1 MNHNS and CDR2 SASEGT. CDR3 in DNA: TGTGCCATCAGTGAGTCACGGATCCAAGAGACCCAGTACTTC. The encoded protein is CAISESRIQETQYF.

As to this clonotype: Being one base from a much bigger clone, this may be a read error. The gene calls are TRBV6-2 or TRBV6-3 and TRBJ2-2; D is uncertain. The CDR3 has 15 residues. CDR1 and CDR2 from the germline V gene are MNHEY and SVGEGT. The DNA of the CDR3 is TGTGCCAGCAGTCACTCACAGCTGATCACCGGGGAGCTGTTTTTT. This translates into CASSHSQLITGELFF.

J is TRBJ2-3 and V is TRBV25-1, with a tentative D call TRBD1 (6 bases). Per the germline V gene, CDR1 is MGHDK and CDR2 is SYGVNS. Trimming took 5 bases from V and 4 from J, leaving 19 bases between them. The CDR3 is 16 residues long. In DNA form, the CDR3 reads TGTGCCAGCAGTTTATGGGCTCAGGGGTACGCAGATACGCAGTATTTT. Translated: CASSLWAQGYADTQYF.

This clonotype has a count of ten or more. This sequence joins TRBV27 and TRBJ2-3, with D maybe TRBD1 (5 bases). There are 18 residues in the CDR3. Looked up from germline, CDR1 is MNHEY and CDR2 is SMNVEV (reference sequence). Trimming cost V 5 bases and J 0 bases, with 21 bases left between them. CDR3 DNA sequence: TGTGCCAGCAGTGGCCGGCACATAGCTAGGGGTAGCACAGATACGCAGTATTTT. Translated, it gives CASSGRHIARGSTDTQYF.

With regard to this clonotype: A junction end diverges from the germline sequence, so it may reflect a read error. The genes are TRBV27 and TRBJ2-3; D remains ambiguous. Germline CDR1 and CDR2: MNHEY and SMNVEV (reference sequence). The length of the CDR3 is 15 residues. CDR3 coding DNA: TGTGCCACCAGTGATCCACGAAACCCACCGTATACGCAGTATTTT. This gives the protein CATSDPRNPPYTQYF.

The CDR3 region has the DNA TGTGCCAGCAGCTTAGAGGGGGACGGATGGTTTAGCAATCAGCCCCAGCATTTT. Translation: CASSLEGDGWFSNQPQHF. The chain uses TRBV7-2 and TRBJ1-5; possibly TRBD1 for D (6 bases). The V gene lost 1 base and the J gene lost 0 bases, with 16 bases spanning the gap. Germline CDR1 is SGHTA and CDR2 is FQGNSA. This CDR3 has 18 residues.

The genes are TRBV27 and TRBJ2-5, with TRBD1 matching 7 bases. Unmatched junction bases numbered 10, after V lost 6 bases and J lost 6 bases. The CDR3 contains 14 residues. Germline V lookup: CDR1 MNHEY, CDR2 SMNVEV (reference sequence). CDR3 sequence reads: CASSRAGGQKTQYF. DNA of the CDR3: TGTGCCAGCAGCCGAGCAGGGGGACAGAAGACCCAGTACTTC.

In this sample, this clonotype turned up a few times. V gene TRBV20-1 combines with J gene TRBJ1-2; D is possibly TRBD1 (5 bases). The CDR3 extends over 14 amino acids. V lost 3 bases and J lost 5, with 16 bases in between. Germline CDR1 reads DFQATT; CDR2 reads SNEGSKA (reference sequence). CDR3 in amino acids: CSASGVGGPYGYTF. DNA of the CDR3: TGCAGTGCTAGCGGGGTGGGGGGACCTTATGGCTACACCTTC.

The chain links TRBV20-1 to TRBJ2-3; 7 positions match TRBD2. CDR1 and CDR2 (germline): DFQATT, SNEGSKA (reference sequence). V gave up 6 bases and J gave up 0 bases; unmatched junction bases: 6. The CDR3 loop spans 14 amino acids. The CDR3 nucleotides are TGCAGTGCCCTCCTAGCGGCTAGCACAGATACGCAGTATTTT. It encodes CSALLAASTDTQYF.

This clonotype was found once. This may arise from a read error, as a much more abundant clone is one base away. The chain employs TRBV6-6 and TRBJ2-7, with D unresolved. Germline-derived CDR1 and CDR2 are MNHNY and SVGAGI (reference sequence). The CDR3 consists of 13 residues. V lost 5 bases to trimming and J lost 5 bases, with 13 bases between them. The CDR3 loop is CASSEYQPNEQYF. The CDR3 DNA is TGTGCCAGCAGTGAGTACCAACCTAACGAGCAGTACTTC.

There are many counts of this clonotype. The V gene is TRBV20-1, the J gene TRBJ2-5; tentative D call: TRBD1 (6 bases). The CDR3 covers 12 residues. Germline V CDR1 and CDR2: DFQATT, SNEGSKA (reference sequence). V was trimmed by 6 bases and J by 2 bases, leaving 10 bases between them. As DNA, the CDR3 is TGCAGTGCCTACAGGGATCAAGAGACCCAGTACTTC. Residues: CSAYRDQETQYF.

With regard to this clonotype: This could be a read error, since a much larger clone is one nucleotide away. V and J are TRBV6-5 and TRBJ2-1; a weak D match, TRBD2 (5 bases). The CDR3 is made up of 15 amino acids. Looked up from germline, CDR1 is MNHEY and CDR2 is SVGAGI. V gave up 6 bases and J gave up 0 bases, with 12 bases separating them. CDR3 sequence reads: CASRTSIRSYNEQFF. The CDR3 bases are TGTGCCAGCAGAACTAGTATTCGCTCCTACAATGAGCAGTTCTTC.

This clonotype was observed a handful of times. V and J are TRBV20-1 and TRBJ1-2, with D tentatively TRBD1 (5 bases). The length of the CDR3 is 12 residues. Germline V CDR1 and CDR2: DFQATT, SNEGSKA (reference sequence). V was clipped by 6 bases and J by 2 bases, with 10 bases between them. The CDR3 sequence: CSAGTRNYGYTF. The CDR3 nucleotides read TGCAGTGCCGGGACCCGGAACTATGGCTACACCTTC.

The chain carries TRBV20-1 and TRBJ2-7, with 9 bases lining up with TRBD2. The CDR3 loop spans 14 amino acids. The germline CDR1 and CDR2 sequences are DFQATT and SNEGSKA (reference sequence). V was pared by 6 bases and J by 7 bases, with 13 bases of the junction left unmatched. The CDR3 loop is CSALHAGGPGEQYF. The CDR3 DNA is TGCAGTGCCCTTCACGCGGGAGGGCCGGGTGAGCAGTACTTC.

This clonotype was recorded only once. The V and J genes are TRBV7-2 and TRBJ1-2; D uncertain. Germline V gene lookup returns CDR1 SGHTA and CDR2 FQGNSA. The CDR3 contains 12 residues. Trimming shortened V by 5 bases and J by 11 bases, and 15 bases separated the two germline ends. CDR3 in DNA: TGTGCCAGCAGCCCCCCAAGGCGTGGGTACACCTTC. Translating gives CASSPPRRGYTF.

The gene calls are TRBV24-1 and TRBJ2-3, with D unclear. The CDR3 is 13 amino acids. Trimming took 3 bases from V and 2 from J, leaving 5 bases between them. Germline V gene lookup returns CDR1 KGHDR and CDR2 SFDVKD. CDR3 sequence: CATSDGITDTQYF. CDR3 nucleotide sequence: TGTGCCACCAGTGATGGTATCACAGATACGCAGTATTTT.

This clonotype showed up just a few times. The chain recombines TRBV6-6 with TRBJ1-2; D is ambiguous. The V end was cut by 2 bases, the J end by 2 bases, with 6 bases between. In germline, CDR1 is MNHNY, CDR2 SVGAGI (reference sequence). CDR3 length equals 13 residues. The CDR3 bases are TGTGCCAGCAGTTACACACGCAACTATGGCTACACCTTC. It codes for CASSYTRNYGYTF.

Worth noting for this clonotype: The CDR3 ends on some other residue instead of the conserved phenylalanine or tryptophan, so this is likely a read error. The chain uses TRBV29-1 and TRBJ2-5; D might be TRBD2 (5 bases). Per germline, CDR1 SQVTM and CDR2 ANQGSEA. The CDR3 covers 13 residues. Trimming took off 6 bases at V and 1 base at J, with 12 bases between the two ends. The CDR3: CSVERVRQETQYS. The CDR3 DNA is TGCAGCGTGGAGAGGGTACGCCAAGAGACCCAGTACTCC.

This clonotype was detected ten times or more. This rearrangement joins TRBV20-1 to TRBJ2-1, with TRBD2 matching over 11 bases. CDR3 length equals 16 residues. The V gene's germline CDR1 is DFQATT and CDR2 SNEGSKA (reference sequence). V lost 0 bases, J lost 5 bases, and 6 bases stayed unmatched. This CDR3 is CSARDGPGLADNEQFF. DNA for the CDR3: TGCAGTGCTAGAGACGGACCGGGACTAGCGGACAATGAGCAGTTCTTC.

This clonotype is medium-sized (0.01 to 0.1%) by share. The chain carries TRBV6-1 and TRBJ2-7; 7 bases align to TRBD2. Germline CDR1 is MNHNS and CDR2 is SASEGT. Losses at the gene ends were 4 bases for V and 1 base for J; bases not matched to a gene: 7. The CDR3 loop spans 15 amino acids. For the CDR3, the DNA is TGTGCCAGCAGTGTTATCAGCGGGACTTCCTACGAGCAGTACTTC. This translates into CASSVISGTSYEQYF.

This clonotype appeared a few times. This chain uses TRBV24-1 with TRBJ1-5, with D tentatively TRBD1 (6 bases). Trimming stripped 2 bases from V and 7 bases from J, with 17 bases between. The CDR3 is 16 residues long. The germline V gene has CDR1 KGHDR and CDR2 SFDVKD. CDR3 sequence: CATSDSTTGKWQPQHF. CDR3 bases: TGTGCCACCAGTGATTCCACTACAGGGAAGTGGCAGCCCCAGCATTTT.

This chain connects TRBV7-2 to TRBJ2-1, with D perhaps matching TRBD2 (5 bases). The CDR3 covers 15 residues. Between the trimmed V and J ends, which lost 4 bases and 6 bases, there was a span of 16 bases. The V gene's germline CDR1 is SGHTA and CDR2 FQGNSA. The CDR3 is CASSYGALGANEQFF. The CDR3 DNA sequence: TGTGCCAGCAGCTACGGCGCCCTGGGAGCCAATGAGCAGTTCTTC.

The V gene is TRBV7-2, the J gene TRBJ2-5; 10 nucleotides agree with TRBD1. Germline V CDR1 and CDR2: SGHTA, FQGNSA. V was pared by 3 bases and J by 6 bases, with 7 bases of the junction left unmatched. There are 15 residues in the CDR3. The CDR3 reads CASSFPDRGRKTQYF. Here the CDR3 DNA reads TGTGCCAGCAGCTTTCCAGACAGGGGGCGGAAGACCCAGTACTTC.

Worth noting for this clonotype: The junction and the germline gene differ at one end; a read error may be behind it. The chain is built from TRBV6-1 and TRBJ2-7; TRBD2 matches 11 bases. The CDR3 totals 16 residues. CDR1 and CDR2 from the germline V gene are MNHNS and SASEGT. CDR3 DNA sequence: TGTGCCATCAGTCAGAGTGGGACTAGCGGTGCCTACGAGCAGTACTTC. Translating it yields CAISQSGTSGAYEQYF.

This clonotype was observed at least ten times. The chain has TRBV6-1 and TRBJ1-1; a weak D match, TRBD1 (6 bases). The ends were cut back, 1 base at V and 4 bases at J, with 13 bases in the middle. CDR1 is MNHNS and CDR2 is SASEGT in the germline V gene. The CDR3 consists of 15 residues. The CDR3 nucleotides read TGTGCCAGCAGTGAAGAGGAGGGGGTCGGCACTGAAGCTTTCTTT. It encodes CASSEEEGVGTEAFF.

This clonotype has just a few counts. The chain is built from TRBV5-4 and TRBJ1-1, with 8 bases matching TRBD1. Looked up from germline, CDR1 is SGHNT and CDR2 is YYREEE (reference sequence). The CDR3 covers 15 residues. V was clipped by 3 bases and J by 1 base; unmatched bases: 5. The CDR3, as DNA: TGTGCCAGCAGCTCCGGGACAGGTGGGAACACTGAAGCTTTCTTT. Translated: CASSSGTGGNTEAFF.

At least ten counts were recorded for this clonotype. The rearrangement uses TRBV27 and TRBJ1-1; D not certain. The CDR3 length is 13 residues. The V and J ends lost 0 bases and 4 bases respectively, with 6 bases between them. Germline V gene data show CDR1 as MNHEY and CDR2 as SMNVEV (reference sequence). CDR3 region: CASSLSRLTEAFF. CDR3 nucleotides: TGTGCCAGCAGTTTATCAAGACTCACTGAAGCTTTCTTT.

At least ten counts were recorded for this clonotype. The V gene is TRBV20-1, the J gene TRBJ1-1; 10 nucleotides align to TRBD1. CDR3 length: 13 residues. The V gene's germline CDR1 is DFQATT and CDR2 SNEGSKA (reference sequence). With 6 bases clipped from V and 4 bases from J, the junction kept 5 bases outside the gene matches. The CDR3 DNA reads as TGCAGTGCGGCCGACAGGGGGCTCACTGAAGCTTTCTTT. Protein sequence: CSAADRGLTEAFF.

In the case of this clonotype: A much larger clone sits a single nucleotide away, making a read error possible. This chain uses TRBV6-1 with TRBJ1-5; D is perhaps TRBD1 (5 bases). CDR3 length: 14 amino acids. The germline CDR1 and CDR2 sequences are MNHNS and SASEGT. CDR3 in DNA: TGTGCCAGCAGTGAATTAACGGGACTCCCGCGGATAAATTTT. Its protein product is CASSELTGLPRINF.

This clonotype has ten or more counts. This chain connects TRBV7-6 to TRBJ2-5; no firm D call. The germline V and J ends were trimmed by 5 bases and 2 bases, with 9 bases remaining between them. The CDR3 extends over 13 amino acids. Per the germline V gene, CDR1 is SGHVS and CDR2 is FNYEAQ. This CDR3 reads CASSDTEQETQYF. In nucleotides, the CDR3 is TGTGCCAGCAGCGACACAGAACAAGAGACCCAGTACTTC.

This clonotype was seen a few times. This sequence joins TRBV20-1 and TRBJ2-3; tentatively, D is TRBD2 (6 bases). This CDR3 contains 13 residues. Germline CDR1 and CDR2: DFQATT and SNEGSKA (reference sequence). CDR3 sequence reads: CSTDGGSTDTQYF. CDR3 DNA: TGCAGCACCGACGGGGGAAGCACAGATACGCAGTATTTT.